Shown below are 22 T cell receptor beta chains from a single sample sequenced in a study of T cells in Graves' hyperthyroidism and ophthalmopathy. There were TCR beta CDR3 regions amplified from RNA transcripts. HTBI primers were the set used in a first-round RT-PCR of the TCR CDR3. TCRdb independently ran MiXCR on the multiplex PCR reads; one entry per CDR3 protein. The sample gives about 640,000 distinct CDR3 sequences, under 25% of which show up once; more than 30% is in the top ten. Input material: blood. The receptor source for this set is a man aged 30-40 years with Graves' ophthalmopathy.

This clonotype came up a few times. The chain carries TRBV7-9 and TRBJ2-2; 7 bases line up with TRBD2. The V gene's germline CDR1 is SEHNR and CDR2 FQNEAQ (reference sequence). V lost 1 base and J lost 13; bases outside the gene matches: 12. The CDR3 has 15 residues. CDR3 region: CASSLDRWGGKPLFF. DNA for the CDR3: TGTGCCAGCAGCTTAGACCGTTGGGGAGGGAAGCCGCTGTTTTTT.

This clonotype was recorded at least ten times. The CDR3 spells CAWKVGLASNEQFF. The CDR3 DNA is TGTGCCTGGAAGGTTGGGCTAGCGAGCAATGAGCAGTTCTTC. This chain links TRBV30 with TRBJ2-1; possible D gene TRBD2, 6 bases. This CDR3 has 14 residues. Trimming cost V 4 bases and J 6 bases, with 16 bases left between them. Germline V CDR1 and CDR2: GTSNPN, SVGIG (reference sequence).

For this clonotype: This clone may be a read error of a much larger clone one base away. This chain joins TRBV12-3 or TRBV12-4 and TRBJ2-7; the D is unclear. Trimming stripped 2 bases from V and 6 bases from J, with 17 bases between. This CDR3 spans 15 amino acids. The CDR3 DNA follows: TGTGCCAGCAGTTTAAAGGTGGAACCTCCACCCGAGCAGTACTTC. Residues: CASSLKVEPPPEQYF.

V gene TRBV5-1 combines with J gene TRBJ1-2; D might be TRBD1 (6 bases). The CDR3 covers 13 residues. The V gene lost 4 bases and the J gene lost 8 bases, with 15 bases spanning the gap. Germline V gives CDR1 SGHRS, CDR2 YFSETQ. The CDR3 region is CASSVIQGRGYTF. The CDR3 region has the DNA TGCGCCAGCAGCGTAATACAGGGAAGGGGCTACACCTTC.

This clonotype has a count of ten or more. The chain is built from TRBV5-5 and TRBJ1-2, with a weak D call TRBD1 (6 bases). CDR3 length: 13 amino acids. Germline CDR1 is SGHKS and CDR2 is YYEKEE (reference sequence). The ends were cut back, 4 bases at V and 6 bases at J, with 13 bases in the middle. CDR3 nucleotide sequence: TGTGCCAGCAGCCTAGGGGGAAGAAATGGCTACACCTTC. As protein: CASSLGGRNGYTF.

The V and J genes are TRBV27 and TRBJ2-7, with 10 positions matching TRBD2. The J call may be mistaken, given a closer DNA end match to TRBJ2-1. Germline loops: CDR1 MNHEY, CDR2 SMNVEV (reference sequence). This CDR3 spans 15 amino acids. CDR3 in amino acids: CASSSLLAGGYEQFF. DNA of the CDR3: TGTGCCAGCAGTTCTTTATTAGCGGGAGGCTACGAGCAGTTCTTC.

This chain links TRBV20-1 with TRBJ1-5; D remains ambiguous. This CDR3 region has 14 residues. V was clipped by 4 bases and J by 0 bases, with 10 bases between them. Germline loops: CDR1 DFQATT, CDR2 SNEGSKA (reference sequence). The CDR3 nucleotides are TGCAGTGCTACCCCCCCCTATAGCAATCAGCCCCAGCATTTT. Translating it yields CSATPPYSNQPQHF.

This clonotype appeared a few times. This rearrangement joins TRBV28 to TRBJ2-3; 7 nucleotides match TRBD2. The CDR3 loop spans 17 amino acids. Losses at the gene ends were 5 bases for V and 3 bases for J; bases not matched to a gene: 14. The V gene's germline CDR1 is MDHEN and CDR2 SYDVKM. The CDR3 DNA reads as TGTGCCAGCAGTCTCCCCCGCGCTAGCGGAGTAACAGATACGCAGTATTTT. This sequence encodes CASSLPRASGVTDTQYF.

This clonotype appeared many times. CDR3 amino acids: CASSLTASTDTQYF. As DNA, the CDR3 is TGTGCCAGCAGCCTAACAGCTAGCACAGATACGCAGTATTTT. J is TRBJ2-3 and V is TRBV28; D is undetermined. Trimming shortened V by 6 bases and J by 0 bases, and 10 bases separated the two germline ends. Germline assignment: CDR1 MDHEN and CDR2 SYDVKM. CDR3 length: 14 residues.

The table lists this clonotype with many counts. The chain couples TRBV5-1 to TRBJ2-4; 11 bases align to TRBD1. V lost 4 bases to trimming and J lost 1 base; unmatched junction nucleotides: 4. The CDR3 contains 16 residues. Per the germline V gene, CDR1 is SGHRS and CDR2 is YFSETQ. The CDR3 DNA sequence: TGCGCCAGCAGCACTGGACAGGGGGCGGCCAAAAACATTCAGTACTTC. Protein sequence: CASSTGQGAAKNIQYF.

There are many counts of this clonotype. The rearrangement joins TRBV11-2 to TRBJ2-7, with 12 bases identical to TRBD2. V lost 2 bases to trimming and J lost 2 bases; unmatched junction nucleotides: 4. CDR1 and CDR2 (germline): SGHAT, FQNNGV. The CDR3 spans 16 residues. The DNA of the CDR3 is TGTGCCAGCAGCTTACTAGCGGGAGGGCCGGCCTACGAGCAGTACTTC. Translation gives CASSLLAGGPAYEQYF.

This clonotype was counted many times. This sequence joins TRBV5-1 and TRBJ1-2; TRBD1 matches at 9 bases. Germline CDR1 and CDR2: SGHRS and YFSETQ. This CDR3 comprises 14 residues. The junction had 8 bases not matched to a gene; V was cut back by 4 bases and J by 7 bases. The CDR3 region is CASSPGTGSIGYTF. CDR3 nucleotides: TGCGCCAGCAGCCCGGGGACAGGGAGTATTGGCTACACCTTC. The complete variable domain, with remaining parts taken from reference TRBV5-1 and TRBJ1-2, reads KAGVTQTPRYLIKTRGQQVTLSCSPISGHRSVSWYQQTPGQGLQFLFEYFSETQRNKGNFPGRFSGRQFSNSRSEMNVSTLELGDSALYLCASSPGTGSIGYTFGSGTRLTVV.

The chain couples TRBV24-1 to TRBJ2-2; D not certain. Germline CDR1 is KGHDR and CDR2 is SFDVKD. Between the trimmed V and J ends, which lost 0 bases and 5 bases, there was a span of 15 bases. This CDR3 has 17 residues. The CDR3 spells CATSDLPYPVGTGELFF. The CDR3 region has the DNA TGTGCCACCAGTGATTTGCCCTACCCGGTGGGGACCGGGGAGCTGTTTTTT.

This clonotype was seen repeatedly, ten times or more. CDR3 in DNA: TGTGCCAGCAGTGTCCATAACAAGTTCTACGAGCAGTACTTC. Its protein product is CASSVHNKFYEQYF. The chain uses TRBV28 and TRBJ2-7; D gene uncertain. Germline V gives CDR1 MDHEN, CDR2 SYDVKM. Deletions cut 5 bases from V and 3 bases from J, with 14 bases between. CDR3 length: 14 residues.

V usage is TRBV2 and J usage is TRBJ1-3; 8 positions agree with TRBD1. Trimming cost V 6 bases and J 0 bases; bases outside gene matches: 13. There are 18 residues in the CDR3. CDR1 and CDR2 from the germline V gene are SNHLY and FYNNEI. This CDR3 reads CASSHGTGLGSSGNTIYF. DNA of the CDR3: TGTGCCAGCAGCCACGGGACAGGCTTGGGGAGCTCTGGAAACACCATATATTTT.

This clonotype has at least ten counts. The chain links TRBV5-1 to TRBJ1-1, with D tentatively TRBD1 (6 bases). The CDR3 contains 13 residues. Trimming took 5 bases from V and 8 from J, leaving 16 bases between them. The germline CDR1 and CDR2 sequences are SGHRS and YFSETQ. The CDR3 bases are TGCGCCAGCAGTAATTCCGGGACACCAGAAGCTTTCTTT. It translates to CASSNSGTPEAFF.

This clonotype was counted many times. This could be a read error, since a much larger clone is one nucleotide away. The chain is built from TRBV7-9 and TRBJ2-3; no reliable D call. The CDR3 sequence is 12 residues long. Trimming removed 3 bases at V and 4 bases at J, with 5 bases between. The germline V gene has CDR1 SEHNR and CDR2 FQNEAQ (reference sequence). CDR3: CASSFQADTQYF. DNA for the CDR3: TGTGCCAGCAGCTTCCAGGCAGATACGCAGTATTTT.

This clonotype has a handful of counts. The gene calls are TRBV12-5 and TRBJ2-1; a weak D match, TRBD2 (5 bases). CDR3 length equals 13 residues. Trimming stripped 6 bases from V and 5 bases from J, with 11 bases between. Germline lookup yields CDR1 LGHNT and CDR2 FRNRAP. Here the CDR3 DNA reads TGTGCTAGTGGGAAAGGACTGAACAATGAGCAGTTCTTC. Residues: CASGKGLNNEQFF.

This clonotype came up many times. The genes are TRBV28 and TRBJ2-7; 7 bases are a match to TRBD2. The ends lost 4 bases at V and 3 bases at J; junction bases unmatched: 15. The CDR3 is made up of 17 amino acids. Per germline, CDR1 MDHEN and CDR2 SYDVKM. The CDR3 reads CASSSSIKAGSFYEQYF. As DNA, the CDR3 is TGTGCCAGCAGTTCCTCCATAAAAGCGGGGTCCTTCTACGAGCAGTACTTC.

This clonotype was recorded a few times. The chain carries TRBV9 and TRBJ1-2; D gene uncertain. This CDR3 comprises 14 residues. Deletions cut 0 bases from V and 2 bases from J, with 8 bases between. Germline CDR1 and CDR2: SGDLS and YYNGEE. Here the CDR3 reads CASSVVPGNYGYTF. The CDR3 region has the DNA TGTGCCAGCAGCGTAGTCCCGGGAAACTATGGCTACACCTTC.

This clonotype has a count of ten or more. This sequence joins TRBV7-2 and TRBJ2-1; TRBD2 aligns across 9 bases. Looked up from germline, CDR1 is SGHTA and CDR2 is FQGNSA. J was trimmed by 3 bases and V by 5 bases; bases with no gene match: 8. The CDR3 is 16 residues long. The CDR3: CASSLVAGVYYNEQFF. For the CDR3, the DNA is TGTGCCAGCAGCCTAGTAGCGGGAGTTTACTACAATGAGCAGTTCTTC.

The sample holds a few counts of this clonotype. The chain employs TRBV6-1 and TRBJ2-7; the match to TRBD1 covers 9 bases. Germline V gene data show CDR1 as MNHNS and CDR2 as SASEGT. V dropped 6 bases and J dropped 6; count of bases not matched to a gene: 3. The CDR3 runs to 12 residues. The chain's CDR3 is CASRGTGSEQYF. CDR3 sequence (DNA): TGTGCCAGCAGGGGGACAGGGAGCGAGCAGTACTTC.